These 30 T cell receptor beta chains originate from one sample sequenced in a study of blood T cell repertoires in COVID-19. TCRdb keeps only in-frame clones here, not all; method: immunoSEQ multiplex PCR. This sample has 200,000 to 250,000 clones, with 70% to 90% found just once. Sequenced input: peripheral blood. The receptor set was obtained from a woman in her late teens or twenties who had recovered from COVID-19.

This chain links TRBV18 with TRBJ2-2; D not resolved. V was shortened by 0 bases and J by 5 bases, with 13 bases between the two germline ends. CDR3 size: 16 residues. Germline V gene sequence: CDR1 KGHSH, CDR2 LQKENI. The CDR3 nucleotides read TGTGCCAGCTCACCACCGGTTGGGCGTAGTACCGGGGAGCTGTTTTTT. It codes for CASSPPVGRSTGELFF.

The gene calls are TRBV18 and TRBJ1-5; D may be TRBD1 (5 bases). Trimming pared 4 bases from V and 11 bases from J, leaving 30 bases between. Looked up from germline, CDR1 is KGHSH and CDR2 is LQKENI. The CDR3 runs to 18 residues. In nucleotides, the CDR3 is TGTGCCAGCTCACATACCCCAACCCAGGGAGGGTCAAGAAGGACCCAGCATTTT. Protein sequence: CASSHTPTQGGSRRTQHF.

V and J are TRBV4-3 and TRBJ2-1, with TRBD2 matching 10 bases. This CDR3 spans 17 amino acids. Germline-derived CDR1 and CDR2 are LGHNA and YSLEER. Trimming cost V 0 bases and J 7 bases; bases outside gene matches: 9. CDR3 bases: TGCGCCAGCAGCCAAGAGGTTGCTAGCGGGAGTTCAAATGAGCAGTTCTTC. It yields the protein CASSQEVASGSSNEQFF.

V gene TRBV7-8 combines with J gene TRBJ2-1; tentatively, D is TRBD1 (6 bases). CDR1 is SGHVS and CDR2 is FQNEAQ in the germline V gene. V was pared by 4 bases and J by 4 bases, with 17 bases between. The CDR3 is 16 amino acids. The CDR3 DNA is TGTGCCAGCAGCTACGCCCCTAGGACAGAGTACAATGAGCAGTTCTTC. It specifies CASSYAPRTEYNEQFF.

This chain joins TRBV25-1 and TRBJ2-1; tentative D call: TRBD1 (6 bases). V shed 4 bases and J shed 3 bases, with 13 bases lying between them. The CDR3 has 15 residues. Germline CDR1 and CDR2: MGHDK and SYGVNS. The CDR3 is CASSGLDRLYNEQFF. The CDR3 nucleotides read TGTGCCAGCAGTGGGCTAGACAGGCTCTACAATGAGCAGTTCTTC.

The rearrangement joins TRBV4-3 to TRBJ1-3; D not certain. CDR3 length: 16 amino acids. Trimming removed 0 bases at V and 0 bases at J, with 9 bases between. Looked up from germline, CDR1 is LGHNA and CDR2 is YSLEER. The CDR3 sequence is CASSQDWASSGNTIYF. CDR3 in DNA: TGCGCCAGCAGCCAAGATTGGGCCAGCTCTGGAAACACCATATATTTT.

The gene calls are TRBV5-1 and TRBJ2-1; TRBD2 is a possible D gene (5 bases). Trimming took 1 base from V and 2 from J, leaving 10 bases between them. This CDR3 is 15 amino acids long. Germline CDR1 SGHRS, CDR2 YFSETQ. This chain's CDR3 is CASSLNAGTYNEQFF. CDR3 in DNA: TGCGCCAGCAGCTTGAATGCGGGTACCTACAATGAGCAGTTCTTC.

The J gene is TRBJ2-6, the V gene TRBV9; 7 nucleotides align to TRBD1. This CDR3 has 18 residues. Trimming removed 1 base from V and 0 bases from J; junction bases left unmatched: 7. The V gene's germline CDR1 is SGDLS and CDR2 YYNGEE. The DNA of the CDR3 is TGTGCCAGCAGCGTAAGCCGGGACAGCTCCTCTGGGGCCAACGTCCTGACTTTC. It encodes CASSVSRDSSSGANVLTF.

V and J are TRBV7-2 and TRBJ1-1, with D uncertain. V lost 5 bases, J lost 0 bases, and 7 bases lay in between. Germline CDR1 and CDR2: SGHTA and FQGNSA. This CDR3 region has 13 residues. CDR3: CASSTVMNTEAFF. For the CDR3, the DNA is TGTGCCAGCAGCACAGTTATGAACACTGAAGCTTTCTTT.

This clone was seen only once. The genes are TRBV10-3 and TRBJ1-3, with no clear D. Germline loops: CDR1 ENHRY, CDR2 SYGVKD. V lost 3 bases, J lost 0 bases, and 12 bases lay in between. The CDR3 has 16 amino acids. The CDR3 DNA follows: TGTGCCATCAGTGACGCGGGAGGAACCTCTGGAAACACCATATATTTT. Its translation is CAISDAGGTSGNTIYF.

J is TRBJ1-5 and V is TRBV19; a weak D match, TRBD1 (5 bases). Trimming took off 7 bases at V and 6 bases at J, with 13 bases between the two ends. The CDR3 covers 13 residues. CDR1 LNHDA and CDR2 SQIVND come from the germline V gene (reference sequence). This CDR3 reads CASTGGYGQPQHF. The CDR3, as DNA: TGTGCCAGTACCGGGGGGTATGGTCAGCCCCAGCATTTT.

About this clone: At one boundary the junction diverges from the germline segment, which might be a read error. The chain employs TRBV2 and TRBJ2-5; D is undetermined. Looked up from germline, CDR1 is SNHLY and CDR2 is FYNNEI. The length of the CDR3 is 14 residues. The CDR3 bases are TGTGCCAGCAGCGAAGGGAACAGACAAGAGACCCAGTACTTC. Translating gives CASSEGNRQETQYF.

This clone was detected a few times. This sequence joins TRBV5-1 and TRBJ1-4; a possible D gene is TRBD1 (5 bases). This CDR3 has 14 residues. Germline V gives CDR1 SGHRS, CDR2 YFSETQ. Trimming removed 0 bases at V and 7 bases at J, with 10 bases between. CDR3 amino acids: CASSLGQGSEKLFF. The CDR3, as DNA: TGCGCCAGCAGCTTGGGGCAGGGTAGTGAAAAACTGTTTTTT.

This chain uses TRBV6-5 with TRBJ2-7; a possible D gene is TRBD2 (6 bases). V was shortened by 2 bases and J by 3 bases, with 11 bases between the two germline ends. Germline values: CDR1 MNHEY, CDR2 SVGAGI. There are 14 residues in the CDR3. CDR3 loop: CASSYEVSGYEQYF. The DNA of the CDR3 is TGTGCCAGCAGTTACGAGGTTAGCGGCTACGAGCAGTACTTC.

The chain joins TRBV7-3 to TRBJ1-6; D gene uncertain. V shed 3 bases and J shed 5 bases, with 5 bases lying between them. Per germline, CDR1 SGHTA and CDR2 FQGTGA. The CDR3 loop spans 13 amino acids. The CDR3 is CASSFFDNSPLHF. The CDR3, as DNA: TGTGCCAGCAGCTTCTTCGATAATTCACCCCTCCACTTT. The full variable domain, rest sourced from reference TRBV7-3 and TRBJ1-6, is GAGVSQTPSNKVTEKGKYVELRCDPISGHTALYWYRQSLGQGPEFLIYFQGTGAADDSGLPNDRFFAVRPEGSVSTLKIQRTERGDSAVYLCASSFFDNSPLHFGNGTRLTVT.

The chain uses TRBV10-1 and TRBJ2-7; D gene unclear. The CDR3 loop spans 14 amino acids. Germline loops: CDR1 WNHNN, CDR2 SYGVQD (reference sequence). V gave up 8 bases and J gave up 2 bases, with 16 bases separating them. The CDR3 is CASLDPFSPYEQYF. The CDR3 nucleotides are TGCGCCAGCCTAGACCCCTTCTCTCCCTACGAGCAGTACTTC.

The chain couples TRBV12-5 to TRBJ1-2; 10 nucleotides line up with TRBD1. Germline CDR1 is LGHNT and CDR2 is FRNRAP. The CDR3 runs 15 residues. V dropped 4 bases and J dropped 6; count of bases not matched to a gene: 8. CDR3 sequence (DNA): TGTGCTAGTGGTTCGATGGGGACAGGGGCGGATGGCTACACCTTC. Translated: CASGSMGTGADGYTF.

CDR3 sequence: CASSRGIPNTIYF. CDR3 DNA sequence: TGTGCCAGCAGTCGGGGGATTCCAAACACCATATATTTT. The genes are TRBV12-3 or TRBV12-4 and TRBJ1-3; TRBD1 might be the D (5 bases). V shed 5 bases and J shed 6 bases, with 11 bases lying between them. This CDR3 is built from 13 residues.

This chain uses TRBV6-5 with TRBJ2-1; tentative D call: TRBD2 (5 bases). Trimming left V 4 bases short and J 2 bases short, with 9 bases between. The CDR3 is made up of 14 amino acids. The germline V gene has CDR1 MNHEY and CDR2 SVGAGI. CDR3 sequence reads: CASSSGSTYNEQFF. The CDR3 DNA reads TGTGCCAGCAGTTCGGGATCTACCTACAATGAGCAGTTCTTC.

This chain connects TRBV5-6 to TRBJ1-3; D uncertain. Germline V CDR1 and CDR2: SGHDT, YYEEEE. The CDR3 loop spans 17 amino acids. The V end was cut by 2 bases, the J end by 0 bases, with 15 bases between. In DNA form, the CDR3 reads TGTGCCAGCAGCTTATGGTTTTCGGGTTCCTCTGGAAACACCATATATTTT. Protein product: CASSLWFSGSSGNTIYF.

This rearrangement joins TRBV11-2 to TRBJ1-4; maybe TRBD1 (5 bases). Germline CDR1 and CDR2: SGHAT and FQNNGV. The CDR3 length is 15 residues. With 0 bases removed from V and 4 bases from J, the gap between germline ends came to 9 bases. This CDR3 is CASSLEGPINEKLFF. CDR3 DNA: TGTGCCAGCAGCTTAGAGGGGCCTATTAATGAAAAACTGTTTTTT.

This chain connects TRBV9 to TRBJ2-7; 7 bases agree with TRBD1. Germline assignment: CDR1 SGDLS and CDR2 YYNGEE. The ends lost 3 bases at V and 3 bases at J; junction bases unmatched: 6. This CDR3 is 14 amino acids long. This CDR3 reads CASSAGTEYYEQYF. DNA of the CDR3: TGTGCCAGCAGCGCCGGGACAGAGTACTACGAGCAGTACTTC.

The chain joins TRBV7-2 to TRBJ2-5; TRBD1 matches at 7 bases. V was clipped by 2 bases and J by 5 bases; unmatched bases: 11. The CDR3 sequence is 16 residues long. In germline, CDR1 is SGHTA, CDR2 FQGNSA. CDR3 in DNA: TGTGCCAGCAGCTTATTAGGCTCACAGGGGCGGGAGACCCAGTACTTC. It is translated as CASSLLGSQGRETQYF.

This chain joins TRBV5-1 and TRBJ2-1; D uncertain. Trimming shortened V by 5 bases and J by 0 bases, and 15 bases separated the two germline ends. Germline loops: CDR1 SGHRS, CDR2 YFSETQ. This CDR3 contains 16 residues. The CDR3 DNA is TGCGCCAGCAGTCCGCAAACGGAGAGCTCCTACAATGAGCAGTTCTTC. It encodes CASSPQTESSYNEQFF. The full variable domain, rest sourced from reference TRBV5-1 and TRBJ2-1, is KAGVTQTPRYLIKTRGQQVTLSCSPISGHRSVSWYQQTPGQGLQFLFEYFSETQRNKGNFPGRFSGRQFSNSRSEMNVSTLELGDSALYLCASSPQTESSYNEQFFGPGTRLTVL.

This clone was seen many times. The chain has TRBV25-1 and TRBJ2-3; D possibly corresponds to TRBD1 (5 bases). CDR1 is MGHDK, CDR2 SYGVNS, per germline. The CDR3 contains 15 residues. Trimming took off 3 bases at V and 6 bases at J, with 16 bases between the two ends. The CDR3 nucleotides are TGTGCCAGCAGTGAGGGTAGCAAGGGGAAGGATACGCAGTATTTT. Translation: CASSEGSKGKDTQYF.

The rearrangement links TRBV9 to TRBJ1-4; tentative D call: TRBD1 (5 bases). V gave up 5 bases and J gave up 8 bases, with 19 bases separating them. The CDR3 has 15 residues. Germline-derived CDR1 and CDR2 are SGDLS and YYNGEE. The CDR3 DNA reads as TGTGCCAGCAGTTTAGGAGGGTTGGGGCAAGAAAAACTGTTTTTT. Its protein is CASSLGGLGQEKLFF.

The chain has TRBV6-6 and TRBJ1-2; 8 nucleotides align to TRBD1. CDR1 is MNHNY, CDR2 SVGAGI, per germline (reference sequence). J was trimmed by 3 bases and V by 5 bases; bases with no gene match: 5. The CDR3 totals 14 residues. As DNA, the CDR3 is TGTGCCAGCAGTCACTACAGGGGGTACTATGGCTACACCTTC. Residues: CASSHYRGYYGYTF.

In its sample, this clone was seen once. The V and J genes are TRBV15 and TRBJ2-5, with 8 positions matching TRBD2. Germline values: CDR1 LNHNV, CDR2 YYDKDF (reference sequence). The CDR3 is 15 residues long. V was pared by 7 bases and J by 1 base, with 8 bases of the junction left unmatched. CDR3 region: CATTLSGGIQETQYF. The CDR3 region has the DNA TGTGCCACCACCCTTTCGGGGGGGATCCAAGAGACCCAGTACTTC.

The rearrangement joins TRBV6-5 to TRBJ2-2; D may be TRBD1 (6 bases). The V end was cut by 7 bases, the J end by 5 bases, with 14 bases between. Germline V lookup: CDR1 MNHEY, CDR2 SVGAGI. The CDR3 extends over 14 amino acids. Here the CDR3 DNA reads TGTGCCAGCACCAGATACAGGGCAACCGGGGAGCTGTTTTTT. Amino acid sequence: CASTRYRATGELFF.

The chain carries TRBV9 and TRBJ2-7; the D gene is possibly TRBD1 (5 bases). Germline loops: CDR1 SGDLS, CDR2 YYNGEE. Trimming shortened V by 3 bases and J by 2 bases, and 6 bases separated the two germline ends. The CDR3 covers 12 residues. CDR3 region: CASSAGPYEQYF. CDR3 nucleotides: TGTGCCAGCAGCGCAGGGCCCTACGAGCAGTACTTC.